A single sample gave rise to the 5 T cell receptor beta chains below, sequenced in a study of vaccination and CD4 T cells after COVID-19. These receptors lack a known antigen. Treatment meaning: approximately 10-day PBMC culture with coronavirus spike peptide pools or control peptides (ViraFEST assay). The Oncomine TCR Beta short-read assay was applied to DNA of cultured CD4+ T cells. Each CDR3 protein gets one entry after TCRdb re-called the PCR reads with MiXCR. The sample consists of roughly 12,000 distinct CDR3 sequences, 47% of them appearing once. The sequenced sample was CD4+ T cells from blood, cultured in vitro. Receptors were obtained from a human donor who had recovered from COVID-19.

V usage is TRBV7-9 and J usage is TRBJ2-1, with TRBD2 identical over 12 bases. This CDR3 is 15 amino acids long. V lost 5 bases, J lost 7 bases, and 6 bases stayed unmatched. CDR1 SEHNR and CDR2 FQNEAQ come from the germline V gene (reference sequence). The CDR3 sequence is CASSPSGRAWNEQFF. The CDR3 bases are TGTGCCAGCAGCCCTAGCGGGAGGGCTTGGAATGAGCAGTTCTTC.

The chain couples TRBV24-1 to TRBJ1-2; tentatively, D is TRBD1 (5 bases). Germline CDR1 KGHDR, CDR2 SFDVKD. Trimming stripped 7 bases from V and 4 bases from J, with 12 bases between. The CDR3 length is 13 residues. CDR3 nucleotide sequence: TGTGCCACCAGCGCCGGGACGGGCTATGGCTACACCTTC. Amino acid sequence: CATSAGTGYGYTF.

This chain connects TRBV7-8 to TRBJ2-7; 12 positions match TRBD2. CDR3 size: 14 residues. The V and J ends lost 4 bases and 4 bases, in that order; junction bases with no gene match: 2. Germline CDR1 SGHVS, CDR2 FQNEAQ. CDR3 sequence (DNA): TGTGCCAGCAGCTACGGACTAGCGGGGTACGAGCAGTACTTC. This gives the protein CASSYGLAGYEQYF.

The gene calls are TRBV10-1 and TRBJ2-7, with a tentative D call TRBD2 (5 bases). The V gene's germline CDR1 is WNHNN and CDR2 SYGVQD (reference sequence). V shed 9 bases and J shed 0 bases, with 15 bases lying between them. The CDR3 contains 14 residues. This CDR3 reads CARPPERISYEQYF. CDR3 nucleotide sequence: TGCGCCAGACCCCCAGAGCGGATCTCCTACGAGCAGTACTTC.

This clonotype occurred a few times. CDR3 in DNA: TGCAGTGCTAAGAGACCGGGACAGACTCCTCCGTACTCTGGAAACACCATATATTTT. Protein product: CSAKRPGQTPPYSGNTIYF. The gene calls are TRBV20-1 and TRBJ1-3, with TRBD1 matching 7 bases. With 4 bases clipped from V and 0 bases from J, the junction kept 18 bases outside the gene matches. The CDR3 spans 19 residues. Germline V gene data show CDR1 as DFQATT and CDR2 as SNEGSKA (reference sequence).